Below are 14 T cell receptor beta chains sequenced from a single sample in a study of cytomegalovirus exposure and HLA in healthy donors. Primers: 60 Vbeta forward and 13 Jbeta reverse. Sequencing was performed with immunoSEQ multiplex PCR; in TCRdb, only in-frame clones are kept and a portion is missing. The sample includes around 150,000 clones, approximately 70% of them seen just once. The sequencing input was PBMCs. Receptors originate from a human donor in good health.

The CDR3 nucleotides read TGTGCCAGTGAACACGCCGCAGGGGGCGCGGACAATGAGCAGTTCTTC. As protein: CASEHAAGGADNEQFF. This rearrangement joins TRBV19 to TRBJ2-1; 8 bases fit TRBD1. Germline V gene data show CDR1 as LNHDA and CDR2 as SQIVND (reference sequence). J was trimmed by 5 bases and V by 8 bases; bases with no gene match: 14. The CDR3 is made up of 16 amino acids. Complete variable domain (other parts from reference TRBV19 and TRBJ2-1): DGGITQSPKYLFRKEGQNVTLSCEQNLNHDAMYWYRQDPGQGLRLIYYSQIVNDFQKGDIAEGYSVSREKKESFPLTVTSAQKNPTAFYLCASEHAAGGADNEQFFGPGTRLTVL.

In its sample, this clone was seen once. This chain joins TRBV23-1 and TRBJ2-6; no definite D call. TRBV23-1 belongs to the ORF category, with a function that is uncertain. Trimming removed 4 bases at V and 2 bases at J, with 6 bases between. The CDR3 length is 14 residues. CDR3 loop: CASSPTAGANVLTF. The DNA of the CDR3 is TGCGCCAGCAGTCCCACGGCTGGGGCCAACGTCCTGACTTTC.

The rearrangement links TRBV15 to TRBJ2-1; 8 bases align to TRBD2. The germline V gene has CDR1 LNHNV and CDR2 YYDKDF (reference sequence). This CDR3 spans 15 amino acids. V shed 1 base, J shed 12 bases, and the junction held 11 bases outside the gene matches. DNA of the CDR3: TGTGCCACCAGCAGAGTAATCCAGCGGGAGAGGGGGCAGTTCTTC. As protein: CATSRVIQRERGQFF.

The chain links TRBV28 to TRBJ1-2; D is perhaps TRBD1 (5 bases). Trimming left V 4 bases short and J 5 bases short, with 23 bases between. This CDR3 comprises 17 residues. Germline V gives CDR1 MDHEN, CDR2 SYDVKM. The CDR3 reads CASSSGGEKDKGYGYTF. The DNA of the CDR3 is TGTGCCAGCAGTTCCGGGGGGGAGAAGGACAAAGGGTATGGCTACACCTTC.

The rearrangement uses TRBV5-1 and TRBJ1-1; 8 bases are shared with TRBD1. Per germline, CDR1 SGHRS and CDR2 YFSETQ. The J segment lost 1 base and the V segment lost 4 bases, leaving 6 bases of the junction unmatched. CDR3 length: 15 residues. The CDR3 spells CASSDTTGGNTEAFF. CDR3 DNA sequence: TGCGCCAGCAGCGACACTACAGGGGGGAACACTGAAGCTTTCTTT.

A few counts support this clone. V is TRBV18 and J is TRBJ2-3; 12 bases map to TRBD2. The junction had 8 bases not matched to a gene; V was cut back by 3 bases and J by 1 base. Per the germline V gene, CDR1 is KGHSH and CDR2 is LQKENI. This CDR3 contains 18 residues. The chain's CDR3 is CASSPVTSGSGGTDTQYF. The CDR3 nucleotides read TGTGCCAGCTCACCCGTGACTAGCGGGAGTGGAGGCACAGATACGCAGTATTTT.

The V gene is TRBV15, the J gene TRBJ2-2; D might be TRBD2 (5 bases). This CDR3 has 18 amino acids. Trimming stripped 1 base from V and 0 bases from J, with 15 bases between. CDR1 and CDR2 (germline): LNHNV, YYDKDF (reference sequence). DNA for the CDR3: TGTGCCACCAGCAGAGGCCCCGGGCGGGTCGCGAACACCGGGGAGCTGTTTTTT. This codes for CATSRGPGRVANTGELFF.

The chain joins TRBV20-1 to TRBJ2-7; the D gene is possibly TRBD2 (6 bases). The CDR3 consists of 11 residues. The germline V and J ends were trimmed by 6 bases and 9 bases, with 15 bases remaining between them. Germline-derived CDR1 and CDR2 are DFQATT and SNEGSKA (reference sequence). This CDR3 is CSAPTRGGQYF. CDR3 in DNA: TGCAGTGCGCCGACTAGGGGCGGGCAGTACTTC.

The CDR3 is CASGALAGAYNEQFF. Written as DNA, the CDR3 is TGTGCCAGCGGGGCGCTAGCGGGTGCCTACAATGAGCAGTTCTTC. The chain has TRBV7-6 and TRBJ2-1, with TRBD2 identical over 8 bases. Germline CDR1 reads SGHVS; CDR2 reads FNYEAQ. This CDR3 is built from 15 residues. V was clipped by 8 bases and J by 2 bases; unmatched bases: 8.

The chain carries TRBV28 and TRBJ2-7; 7 nucleotides match TRBD1. The CDR3 runs 16 residues. With V trimmed by 6 bases and J by 3 bases, 14 bases remained unmatched. Germline V lookup: CDR1 MDHEN, CDR2 SYDVKM. The CDR3 sequence: CASRLFGGQTFYEQYF. CDR3 in DNA: TGTGCCAGCAGACTTTTTGGGGGACAGACCTTCTACGAGCAGTACTTC.

The gene calls are TRBV10-3 and TRBJ2-7; perhaps TRBD2 as D (6 bases). CDR1 is ENHRY, CDR2 SYGVKD, per germline. The length of the CDR3 is 13 residues. V was trimmed by 4 bases and J by 1 base, leaving 8 bases between them. Here the CDR3 DNA reads TGTGCCATCAGTGGCGGGGATTCCTACGAGCAGTACTTC. Its translation is CAISGGDSYEQYF.

This clone was recorded a few times. The CDR3 DNA follows: TGTGCCAGCAGTGAAGACAGTAACAATGAGCAGTTCTTC. Protein: CASSEDSNNEQFF. The V call is TRBV27, the J call TRBJ2-1; D is perhaps TRBD1 (5 bases). The CDR3 extends over 13 amino acids. Germline V gene data show CDR1 as MNHEY and CDR2 as SMNVEV (reference sequence). The V end was cut by 5 bases, the J end by 5 bases, with 10 bases between.

The rearrangement uses TRBV4-3 and TRBJ2-7; no definite D call. V was pared by 1 base and J by 0 bases, with 16 bases between. Germline V gene sequence: CDR1 LGHNA, CDR2 YSLEER. This CDR3 is built from 17 residues. The CDR3 loop is CASSQAYPLQSSYEQYF. The CDR3 DNA is TGCGCCAGCAGCCAAGCCTACCCCCTACAGAGCTCCTACGAGCAGTACTTC.

The chain uses TRBV7-9 and TRBJ2-3; D perhaps matches TRBD2 (6 bases). V shed 4 bases and J shed 2 bases, with 22 bases lying between them. Germline-derived CDR1 and CDR2 are SEHNR and FQNEAQ (reference sequence). This CDR3 contains 18 residues. CDR3: CASSSVLGGTLYTDTQYF. The CDR3 DNA follows: TGTGCCAGCAGCTCAGTCCTTGGCGGGACCCTTTACACAGATACGCAGTATTTT.